This T cell receptor beta chain was recovered during a study of read filtering for tumor transcriptome and immune sequencing. For the study at large: Whole-transcriptome libraries were prepared after DNase treatment.

This clonotype occurred many times. What it binds is not known. Study results and caveats: Single-read clonotypes: 80% to 90% of IR-seq clonotypes (around 3.5% of reads), 65% to 75% of RNA-seq clonotypes (roughly 49% of reads). IR-seq captured clonotypes deeper and more reliably than RNA-seq.

Every patient had bone marrow sampled while the disease was active. This library used roughly 400 ng RNA and molecular barcoded adaptors spanning alpha/delta and beta/gamma chains. TCRdb re-derived calls from the reads in MiXCR, one entry per CDR3 protein. Seen here are 37,000 or so distinct CDR3 sequences, roughly an eighth observed once, and the top ten hold more than 35%. The sequenced material came from a population of CD138-negative cells sorted from bone marrow. The clonotype comes from a donor at least 40 years old with multiple myeloma.

CDR3 DNA sequence: TGTGCCAGCAGACTAGGGTGGGGGGCCGGGGAAAAACTGTTTTTT. Translating gives CASRLGWGAGEKLFF. V gene TRBV7-8 combines with J gene TRBJ1-4; tentatively, D is TRBD1 (6 bases). This CDR3 spans 15 amino acids. Trimming pared 6 bases from V and 8 bases from J, leaving 19 bases between. Germline V gene data show CDR1 as SGHVS and CDR2 as FQNEAQ.